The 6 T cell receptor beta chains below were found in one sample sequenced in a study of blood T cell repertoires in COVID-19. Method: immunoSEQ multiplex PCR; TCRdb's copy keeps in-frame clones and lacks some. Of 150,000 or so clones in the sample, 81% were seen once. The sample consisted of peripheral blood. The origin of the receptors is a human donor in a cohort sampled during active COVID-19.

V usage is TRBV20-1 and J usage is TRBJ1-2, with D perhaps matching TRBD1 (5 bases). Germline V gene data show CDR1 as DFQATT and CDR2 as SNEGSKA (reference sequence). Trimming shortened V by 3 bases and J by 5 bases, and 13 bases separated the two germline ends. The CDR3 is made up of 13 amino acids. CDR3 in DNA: TGCAGTGCTAGTGTCGAGGCAGGGTATGGCTACACCTTC. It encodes CSASVEAGYGYTF.

The CDR3: CASSPDRGVQTQYF. In nucleotides, the CDR3 is TGCGCCAGCAGTCCTGACAGGGGGGTGCAGACCCAGTACTTC. The chain is built from TRBV4-3 and TRBJ2-5, with 9 bases aligning to TRBD1. The CDR3 contains 14 residues. Germline V gene lookup returns CDR1 LGHNA and CDR2 YSLEER. J was trimmed by 6 bases and V by 6 bases; bases with no gene match: 8.

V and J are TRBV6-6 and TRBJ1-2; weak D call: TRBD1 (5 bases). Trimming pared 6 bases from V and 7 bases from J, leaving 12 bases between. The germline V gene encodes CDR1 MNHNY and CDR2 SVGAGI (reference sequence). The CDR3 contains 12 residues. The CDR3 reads CASSPLGPGYTF. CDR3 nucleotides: TGTGCCAGCAGCCCATTGGGGCCTGGCTACACCTTC.

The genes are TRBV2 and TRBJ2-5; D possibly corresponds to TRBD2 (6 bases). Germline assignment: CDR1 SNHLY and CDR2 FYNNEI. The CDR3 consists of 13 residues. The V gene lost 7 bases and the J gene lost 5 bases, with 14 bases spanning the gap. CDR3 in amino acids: CASTQEGQETQYF. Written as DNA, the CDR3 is TGTGCCAGCACACAGGAGGGTCAGGAGACCCAGTACTTC.

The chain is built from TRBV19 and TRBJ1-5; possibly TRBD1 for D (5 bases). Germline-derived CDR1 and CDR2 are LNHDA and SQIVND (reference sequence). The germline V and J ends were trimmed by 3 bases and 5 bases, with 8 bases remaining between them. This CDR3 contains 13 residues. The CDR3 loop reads CASSIPGDQPQHF. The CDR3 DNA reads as TGTGCCAGTAGTATCCCGGGGGATCAGCCCCAGCATTTT. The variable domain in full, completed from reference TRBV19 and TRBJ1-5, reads DGGITQSPKYLFRKEGQNVTLSCEQNLNHDAMYWYRQDPGQGLRLIYYSQIVNDFQKGDIAEGYSVSREKKESFPLTVTSAQKNPTAFYLCASSIPGDQPQHFGDGTRLSIL.

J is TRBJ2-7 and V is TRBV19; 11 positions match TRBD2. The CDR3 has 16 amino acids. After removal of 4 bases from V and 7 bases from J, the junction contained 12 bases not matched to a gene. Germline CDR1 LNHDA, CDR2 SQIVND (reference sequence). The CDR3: CASSTLGTSGRGEQYF. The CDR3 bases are TGTGCCAGTAGTACCCTCGGGACTAGCGGCCGGGGGGAGCAGTACTTC.